This T cell receptor (beta chain) was captured by sequencing in a study of read filtering for tumor transcriptome and immune sequencing (dated by TCRdb to about 2020). Regarding the study in general: The cohort was composed of about 18 male and 14 female patients, with a mean age of 65.9 years and an age range of roughly 40 to 90. Under revised international staging, about eight patients fell into R-ISS I, 15 to 20 into R-ISS II and roughly 7 into R-ISS III. After DNase treatment, whole-transcriptome libraries were prepared with the TruSeq RNA Access Library Prep Kit. Per sample, about 3.5 to 10.27 million TCR-region mapped reads were obtained with IR-seq, compared with only roughly 75 to 1,400 with RNA-seq. The study compared TCR repertoires from targeted immune repertoire sequencing and bulk whole-transcriptome sequencing run on the same bone marrow samples. As a main aim, a read-filtering strategy for immune repertoire data was addressed, with the specific question being whether clonotypes supported by a single read should be removed. Study-wide conclusions, independent of this receptor: The sorted CD138-negative fraction was not purified T cells but a mixed bone marrow immune population. Single-read clonotypes made up about 82% of clonotypes but approximately 3.5% of total reads in IR-seq, and less than 75% of clonotypes and approximately 48% of reads in RNA-seq. Clonotypes were captured by IR-seq at much higher depth and more reliably than by RNA-seq, and smaller IR-seq throughput was sufficient for identification of most shared clonotypes. When single-read clonotypes were removed, the proportions of shared clonotypes in IR-seq and RNA-seq correlated more strongly.

TCR libraries were built from about 420 ng RNA with the Immunoverse kit, using molecular barcoded adaptors covering alpha/delta and beta/gamma chains. TCR library preparation was performed with the same RNA that was used for transcriptome sequencing. Sequencing of the TCR libraries was done on an Illumina HiSeq 4000 with 2 x 150 cycles. Per the original workflow: With MiXCR, TCR reads were aligned to human V, D, J and C references and assembled into CDR3 clonotypes, with quality filtering and error correction included. The tcR package in R was used for analysis of clonotype counts and gene usage diversity. Raw mapping reads were checked after the RNA-seq reads had been mapped by STAR aligner version 2.5.3a onto the human GRCh37 genome. To test how sequencing depth affects detected clonotypes, IR-seq fastq files were randomly downsampled with Seqtk 1.3. TCRdb reworked the public reads: Q25 trimming with fastp, MiXCR clone assembly, productive beta chains retained. Entries are consolidated by CDR3 protein sequence, retaining the most common genes and DNA. In this record, the V and J calls reflect TCRdb's handling and not the investigators' own analysis. For this sample there are around 29,000 distinct CDR3 sequences; roughly an eighth appear just once. The biggest ten clones account for approximately 40% of the sample.

CDR3 length: 19 amino acids, cysteine to phenylalanine. This entry keeps only the CDR3 DNA: 57 bases, framed from base 1. Each patient had bone marrow sampled at the time of active disease. Bone marrow mononuclear cells were isolated by Ficoll-Hypaque density gradient centrifugation. Myeloma plasma cells were removed and CD138-negative cells were collected by negative selection after labeling with CD138 magnetic microbeads on a MACS separator. Flow cytometry with CD138 antibodies on an Attune NxT was used to check how pure the isolated cells were. Total RNA was extracted using TRIzol reagent and was quantified on a NanoDrop spectrophotometer. For each patient, the CD138-negative bone marrow sample underwent paired RNA-seq and IR-seq. This clonotype was picked up many times. Its antigen has not been determined. No base quality information exists; no much larger clone differs at one position.

Source material: a population of CD138-negative cells sorted from bone marrow. This specimen's cell subset or site label, interpreted: bone marrow mononuclear cells depleted of CD138+ plasma/myeloma cells by negative magnetic selection. The sequence is built from TRBV21-1 and TRBJ2-1; the table's D call, TRBD2, was not checked against the DNA. TRBV21-1 is marked as a pseudogene. This TCR was recovered from a donor at least 40 years old with multiple myeloma. The DNA is as follows: TGTGCCAGCAGCTCAATTGTGACTAGCGGGAGGGCCCCCTGCAATGAGCAGTTCTTC. This sequence encodes CASSSIVTSGRAPCNEQFF.